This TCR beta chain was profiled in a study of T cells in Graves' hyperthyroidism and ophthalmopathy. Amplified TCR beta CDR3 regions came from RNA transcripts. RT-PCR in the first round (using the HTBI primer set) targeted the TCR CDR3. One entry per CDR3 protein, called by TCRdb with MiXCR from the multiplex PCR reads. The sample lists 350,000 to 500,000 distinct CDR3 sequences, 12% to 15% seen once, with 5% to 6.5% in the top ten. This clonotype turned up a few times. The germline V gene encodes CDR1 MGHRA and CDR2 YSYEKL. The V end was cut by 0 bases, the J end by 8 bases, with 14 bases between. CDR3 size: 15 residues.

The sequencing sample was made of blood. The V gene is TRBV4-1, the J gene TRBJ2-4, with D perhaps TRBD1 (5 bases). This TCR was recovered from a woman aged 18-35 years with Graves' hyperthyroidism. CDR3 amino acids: CASSQEVRVPYIQYF. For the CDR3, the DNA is TGCGCCAGCAGCCAAGAGGTCAGGGTTCCGTACATTCAGTACTTC.